The 30 T cell receptor beta chains in this list originate from one sample, sequenced in a study of blood T cell repertoires in COVID-19 (dated by TCRdb to the early 2020s). The library relied on the immunoSEQ multiplex PCR assay. The source is immuneACCESS, and TCRdb retained only in-frame sequences with V and J called. Part of the clones is not carried over; for the studies checked, unresolved V genes explain less than half of this, and the remainder is unexplained. Present in this sample are around 300,000 clones, roughly 89% of which were seen just once. 1.5% to 2% of the sample is held by the ten biggest clonotypes. The sequenced sample consisted of PBMCs or T cells enriched from blood (not recorded which). The receptors here all came from a woman in her forties who had recovered from COVID-19.

This clone was found once. The chain combines TRBV27 with TRBJ2-3; 9 nucleotides agree with TRBD1. The CDR3 extends over 17 amino acids. Germline CDR1 reads MNHEY; CDR2 reads SMNVEV (reference sequence). The junction had 9 bases not matched to a gene; V was cut back by 1 base and J by 4 bases. In nucleotides, the CDR3 is TGTGCCAGCAGTTTATACCGGACAGGGGCTGGGGCAGATACGCAGTATTTT. Translating gives CASSLYRTGAGADTQYF.

The CDR3 loop is CASSRGQGTAGANVLTF. For the CDR3, the DNA is TGTGCCAGCAGCCGAGGACAGGGTACGGCTGGGGCCAACGTCCTGACTTTC. This sequence joins TRBV3-1 (or the pseudogene TRBV3-2) and TRBJ2-6, with TRBD1 matching 8 bases. The V gene end was trimmed by 4 bases and the J gene end by 2 bases; junction bases not matched to a gene: 7. The CDR3 extends over 17 amino acids. CDR1 is LGHDT, CDR2 YNNKEL, per germline (reference sequence).

The V and J genes are TRBV6-5 and TRBJ1-1, with D possibly TRBD1 on 5 matching bases. The length of the CDR3 is 14 residues. Germline loops: CDR1 MNHEY, CDR2 SVGAGI. The V end lost 5 bases, the J end lost 8 bases, and 18 bases lay between the germline ends. The DNA for the CDR3 is TGTGCCAGCAGTACGGGGGGGGTCGAACAGGAAGCTTTCTTT. This codes for CASSTGGVEQEAFF.

The chain is built from TRBV27 and TRBJ1-5; perhaps TRBD1 as D (6 bases). Trimming removed 4 bases at V and 3 bases at J, with 13 bases between. The CDR3 sequence is 15 residues long. Looked up from germline, CDR1 is MNHEY and CDR2 is SMNVEV (reference sequence). The chain's CDR3 is CASSSSGGHNQPQHF. CDR3 coding DNA: TGTGCCAGCAGTTCTAGCGGGGGGCACAATCAGCCCCAGCATTTT.

J is TRBJ2-1 and V is TRBV30, with TRBD2 matching 8 bases. CDR3 size: 13 residues. V was pared by 0 bases and J by 9 bases, with 4 bases of the junction left unmatched. Per the germline V gene, CDR1 is GTSNPN and CDR2 is SVGIG (reference sequence). The CDR3 sequence: CAWSVQRESEQFF. The DNA for the CDR3 is TGTGCCTGGAGTGTCCAGCGGGAGTCTGAGCAGTTCTTC.

This chain uses TRBV6-5 with TRBJ2-3; D uncertain. The germline CDR1 and CDR2 sequences are MNHEY and SVGAGI. Trimming stripped 7 bases from V and 0 bases from J, with 11 bases between. The CDR3 has 14 residues. CDR3 region: CASMSPLSTDTQYF. The CDR3, as DNA: TGTGCCAGCATGTCCCCCCTGAGCACAGATACGCAGTATTTT.

The genes are TRBV5-1 and TRBJ1-1; 9 bases fit TRBD1. The ends lost 0 bases at V and 11 bases at J; junction bases unmatched: 5. This CDR3 is built from 13 residues. CDR1 is SGHRS, CDR2 YFSETQ, per germline. CDR3 sequence: CASSLEGQGGAFF. The DNA for the CDR3 is TGCGCCAGCAGCTTGGAGGGACAGGGTGGCGCTTTCTTT.

This clone has just a few counts. This chain links TRBV6-6 with TRBJ2-3; D remains unclear. The CDR3 covers 12 residues. The ends were cut back, 2 bases at V and 4 bases at J, with 4 bases in the middle. The germline gives CDR1 MNHNY, CDR2 SVGAGI (reference sequence). In DNA form, the CDR3 reads TGTGCCAGCAGTTACCGGGCAGATACGCAGTATTTT. Encoded protein: CASSYRADTQYF.

The CDR3 loop reads CAASDRESSYEQYF. As DNA, the CDR3 is TGTGCGGCTAGCGACAGGGAGAGCTCCTACGAGCAGTACTTC. The chain carries TRBV10-3 and TRBJ2-7; perhaps TRBD1 as D (7 bases). The length of the CDR3 is 14 residues. The germline V gene has CDR1 ENHRY and CDR2 SYGVKD.

The CDR3 sequence: CASSLGQNSNQPQHF. The CDR3 DNA is TGTGCCAGCAGCCTCGGACAGAATAGCAATCAGCCCCAGCATTTT. The rearrangement links TRBV7-8 to TRBJ1-5; perhaps TRBD1 as D (6 bases). The CDR3 spans 15 residues. Germline-derived CDR1 and CDR2 are SGHVS and FQNEAQ. Trimming pared 5 bases from V and 0 bases from J, leaving 11 bases between. The full variable domain, with the rest looked up from reference TRBV7-8 and TRBJ1-5, is GAGVSQSPRYKVAKRGQDVALRCDPISGHVSLFWYQQALGQGPEFLTYFQNEAQLDKSGLPSDRFFAERPEGSVSTLKIQRTQQEDSAVYLCASSLGQNSNQPQHFGDGTRLSIL.

V is TRBV9 and J is TRBJ2-1; D is unresolved. CDR3 length equals 14 residues. Germline CDR1 and CDR2: SGDLS and YYNGEE. V dropped 4 bases and J dropped 1 base, with 9 bases sitting between them. The CDR3 sequence is CASSTKHSYNEQFF. Here the CDR3 DNA reads TGTGCCAGCAGCACGAAACATTCCTACAATGAGCAGTTCTTC.

CDR3 nucleotide sequence: TGTGCCAGCAGCCCGATTCGGGCGAACACCGGGGAGCTGTTTTTT. It codes for CASSPIRANTGELFF. The rearrangement uses TRBV11-2 and TRBJ2-2, with D hard to call. Germline lookup yields CDR1 SGHAT and CDR2 FQNNGV. Trimming took 5 bases from V and 0 from J, leaving 10 bases between them. CDR3 length: 15 residues.

V usage is TRBV5-1 and J usage is TRBJ2-2; 7 nucleotides agree with TRBD2. Germline lookup yields CDR1 SGHRS and CDR2 YFSETQ. The CDR3 spans 15 residues. V gave up 1 base and J gave up 5 bases; unmatched junction bases: 5. The CDR3 loop is CASSLSAGETGELFF. The CDR3 bases are TGCGCCAGCAGCTTGTCGGCGGGGGAAACCGGGGAGCTGTTTTTT. Together with reference TRBV5-1 and TRBJ2-2, the CDR3 gives the full variable domain: KAGVTQTPRYLIKTRGQQVTLSCSPISGHRSVSWYQQTPGQGLQFLFEYFSETQRNKGNFPGRFSGRQFSNSRSEMNVSTLELGDSALYLCASSLSAGETGELFFGEGSRLTVL.

CDR3 in DNA: TGTGCCAGCAGTCCCCCGGGCAGGGGAAACACCGGGGAGCTGTTTTTT. Its protein is CASSPPGRGNTGELFF. The chain uses TRBV6-6 and TRBJ2-2; weak D call: TRBD1 (6 bases). Germline V gene data show CDR1 as MNHNY and CDR2 as SVGAGI (reference sequence). Trimming removed 5 bases at V and 2 bases at J, with 15 bases between. The CDR3 has 16 residues.

The genes are TRBV5-4 and TRBJ2-2, with TRBD1 matching 7 bases. V lost 0 bases to trimming and J lost 6 bases; unmatched junction nucleotides: 5. The CDR3 covers 15 residues. Germline CDR1 is SGHNT and CDR2 is YYREEE (reference sequence). The CDR3 nucleotides read TGTGCCAGCAGCTTGGCTTTTCAGGGGGCCGGGGAGCTGTTTTTT. It yields the protein CASSLAFQGAGELFF.

The V call is TRBV12-3 or TRBV12-4, the J call TRBJ1-1, with D possibly matching TRBD1 (5 bases). Trimming stripped 6 bases from V and 4 bases from J, with 12 bases between. The CDR3 has 13 amino acids. For the CDR3, the DNA is TGTGCCAGCAGGGAACAGGTTAGCACTGAAGCTTTCTTT. Translating it yields CASREQVSTEAFF.

The rearrangement links TRBV18 to TRBJ1-2; no firm D call. Trimming took off 6 bases at V and 1 base at J, with 12 bases between the two ends. The CDR3 is 14 residues long. Germline values: CDR1 KGHSH, CDR2 LQKENI. The CDR3 DNA follows: TGTGCCAGCTCCAAAACCCCAGATAACTATGGCTACACCTTC. This sequence encodes CASSKTPDNYGYTF.

The chain's CDR3 is CASSLGLAGKETQYF. In DNA, the CDR3 is TGTGCCAGCAGCCTGGGACTAGCGGGAAAAGAGACCCAGTACTTC. The V and J genes are TRBV7-2 and TRBJ2-5, with TRBD2 matching over 13 bases. The V segment lost 5 bases and the J segment 3 bases; nucleotides outside the gene matches: 3. The germline V gene encodes CDR1 SGHTA and CDR2 FQGNSA. This CDR3 contains 15 residues.

V and J are TRBV19 and TRBJ2-7; D is possibly TRBD2 (5 bases). V lost 6 bases and J 5 bases, leaving 23 bases between the germline ends. The CDR3 covers 16 residues. Germline lookup yields CDR1 LNHDA and CDR2 SQIVND (reference sequence). CDR3 DNA sequence: TGTGCCAGTAGCCAGGCTAATCGGGCGGGCCCCAACGAGCAGTACTTC. This encodes CASSQANRAGPNEQYF.

The chain uses TRBV6-1 and TRBJ1-2; 8 nucleotides line up with TRBD1. Trimming at V came to 4 bases and at J to 4 bases, leaving 14 bases not matched to a gene. The germline gives CDR1 MNHNS, CDR2 SASEGT. CDR3 length: 17 residues. The CDR3 sequence is CASSAGQGSGSIYGYTF. The CDR3 nucleotides are TGTGCCAGCAGTGCAGGACAGGGTTCTGGATCAATCTATGGCTACACCTTC.

J is TRBJ2-3 and V is TRBV7-2; 7 bases map to TRBD1. The V segment lost 4 bases and the J segment 6 bases; nucleotides outside the gene matches: 4. This CDR3 comprises 13 residues. Germline V gene lookup returns CDR1 SGHTA and CDR2 FQGNSA. The CDR3 here is CASSSDRADTQYF. The CDR3 bases are TGTGCCAGCAGCTCCGACAGGGCCGATACGCAGTATTTT. The full variable domain, in which reference TRBV7-2 and TRBJ2-3 provide the parts outside the CDR3, is GAGVSQSPSNKVTEKGKDVELRCDPISGHTALYWYRQSLGQGLEFLIYFQGNSAPDKSGLPSDRFSAERTGGSVSTLTIQRTQQEDSAVYLCASSSDRADTQYFGPGTRLTVL.

CDR3 in DNA: TGTGCCAGCAGCGTAACGGGTTCAGGGGAGACTGAAGCTTTCTTT. This translates into CASSVTGSGETEAFF. V usage is TRBV9 and J usage is TRBJ1-1, with D possibly being TRBD1 (6 bases). V dropped 1 base and J dropped 5 bases, with 15 bases sitting between them. This CDR3 has 15 residues. The germline V gene encodes CDR1 SGDLS and CDR2 YYNGEE.

The V call is TRBV19, the J call TRBJ2-7, with a possible D match to TRBD2 (5 bases). The V gene's germline CDR1 is LNHDA and CDR2 SQIVND (reference sequence). This CDR3 comprises 14 residues. V lost 5 bases and J 3 bases, leaving 14 bases between the germline ends. The CDR3 DNA follows: TGTGCCAGTAGTGGCGTCGGGGTGAACTACGAGCAGTACTTC. Translated, it gives CASSGVGVNYEQYF.

With regard to this clone: The identical CDR3 is also encoded by other nucleotide sequences in the sample. This chain joins TRBV18 and TRBJ1-2, with 9 bases matching TRBD1. The CDR3 spans 15 residues. The V gene end was trimmed by 3 bases and the J gene end by 0 bases; junction bases not matched to a gene: 2. Germline V lookup: CDR1 KGHSH, CDR2 LQKENI. The CDR3 sequence is CASSPGQGSNYGYTF. The CDR3 nucleotides are TGTGCCAGCTCACCTGGACAGGGGTCTAACTATGGCTACACCTTC.

V usage is TRBV19 and J usage is TRBJ1-5; D is possibly TRBD1 (5 bases). V was clipped by 6 bases and J by 9 bases, with 24 bases between them. The CDR3 sequence is 16 residues long. Germline CDR1 reads LNHDA; CDR2 reads SQIVND (reference sequence). The CDR3: CASRNIRAGELGPQHF. CDR3 bases: TGTGCCAGTAGAAATATCAGGGCAGGTGAACTCGGGCCCCAGCATTTT.

V gene TRBV27 combines with J gene TRBJ1-5; a possible D gene is TRBD1 (6 bases). Deletions cut 3 bases from V and 0 bases from J, with 15 bases between. The CDR3 covers 17 residues. The V gene's germline CDR1 is MNHEY and CDR2 SMNVEV (reference sequence). CDR3: CASSLRGAPYSNQPQHF. Written as DNA, the CDR3 is TGTGCCAGCAGTTTGCGGGGGGCCCCATATAGCAATCAGCCCCAGCATTTT.

The gene calls are TRBV4-1 and TRBJ1-5, with D tentatively TRBD1 (5 bases). The CDR3 is 15 amino acids. The germline CDR1 and CDR2 sequences are MGHRA and YSYEKL. Trimming stripped 5 bases from V and 1 base from J, with 12 bases between. The CDR3 region is CASSSLGVSNQPQHF. Here the CDR3 DNA reads TGCGCCAGCAGCTCCTTAGGGGTAAGCAATCAGCCCCAGCATTTT.

This sequence joins TRBV5-1 and TRBJ1-2, with D tentatively TRBD1 (6 bases). The V end was cut by 2 bases, the J end by 8 bases, with 19 bases between. Per germline, CDR1 SGHRS and CDR2 YFSETQ. The CDR3 spans 15 residues. The chain's CDR3 is CASSFTGRRDAGYTF. The CDR3 DNA reads TGCGCCAGCAGCTTTACAGGGAGAAGAGATGCGGGCTACACCTTC.

The chain links TRBV9 to TRBJ2-1; TRBD2 aligns across 7 bases. V was pared by 3 bases and J by 10 bases, with 4 bases of the junction left unmatched. The CDR3 contains 12 residues. The germline CDR1 and CDR2 sequences are SGDLS and YYNGEE. CDR3 DNA sequence: TGTGCCAGCAGCGCGCGACTAGCCGAGCAGTTCTTC. Amino acids: CASSARLAEQFF.

CDR3 sequence: CASSIRDRGSSGNTIYF. CDR3 coding DNA: TGTGCCAGTAGTATCCGGGACAGGGGAAGCTCTGGAAACACCATATATTTT. V and J are TRBV19 and TRBJ1-3; 10 nucleotides agree with TRBD1. This CDR3 contains 17 residues. With 3 bases clipped from V and 0 bases from J, the junction kept 5 bases outside the gene matches. CDR1 and CDR2 from the germline V gene are LNHDA and SQIVND (reference sequence).